This TCR beta chain was sequenced for a study of T cells after yellow fever vaccination. TCRdb reprocessed the 5' RACE reads via MiXCR and lists one record per CDR3 protein. Here the sample spans over 300,000 distinct CDR3 sequences, approximately 4% being singletons. Study observations and caveats: Clones that expanded after primary vaccination mostly reappeared after the booster (just under 98% CD4, approximately 87% CD8).

The sample holds many counts of this clonotype. Its antigen is unidentified. V lost 5 bases and J lost 6, with 13 bases in between. This CDR3 is 14 amino acids long. Looked up from germline, CDR1 is MNHNS and CDR2 is SASEGT. This material consisted of PBMCs, taken 5 days after the yellow fever booster vaccination. The chain has TRBV6-1 and TRBJ2-2; TRBD2 might be the D (6 bases). The sequence derives from a young man who received the YFV17D yellow fever vaccine. This CDR3 is CASSTRDSSGELFF. The DNA for the CDR3 is TGTGCCAGCAGTACTAGGGACTCCTCCGGGGAGCTGTTTTTT.